Below, 17 T cell receptor beta chains from the same sample are listed, as sequenced in a study of CD8 T cells in ankylosing spondylitis. Study findings and constraints: Ankylosing spondylitis blood seemed to carry a telltale TCR beta motif made of eight highly homologous variants.

Their antigens are not known. Via MiXCR, TCRdb re-called the 5' RACE reads, giving one row per CDR3 protein. The table shows almost 400,000 distinct CDR3 sequences, with 20% to 25% occurring only once. The sample was blood, either unsorted or a sorted T cell fraction (not recorded which). The receptors were sampled from a male donor with ankylosing spondylitis.

This clonotype was picked up a small number of times. The rearrangement joins TRBV5-5 to TRBJ2-1; 13 nucleotides align to TRBD2. J lost 2 bases, V lost 4 bases, and 6 bases had no gene match. This CDR3 comprises 17 residues. CDR1 is SGHKS, CDR2 YYEKEE, per germline (reference sequence). CDR3 DNA: TGTGCCAGCAGCCGCCCACTAGCGGGAGGGGCCTACAATGAGCAGTTCTTC. This gives the protein CASSRPLAGGAYNEQFF.

This chain links TRBV3-1 with TRBJ2-1; D possibly uses TRBD1 or TRBD2 (5 bases each). Trimming shortened V by 1 base and J by 6 bases, and 13 bases separated the two germline ends. This CDR3 region has 15 residues. The germline CDR1 and CDR2 sequences are LGHDT and YNNKEL (reference sequence). DNA for the CDR3: TGTGCCAGCAGCCAAGCCGTATTTGGGGGCAATGAGCAGTTCTTC. It encodes CASSQAVFGGNEQFF.

This clonotype was detected only a few times. This chain joins TRBV27 and TRBJ1-2; possibly TRBD1 for D (5 bases). The CDR3 totals 15 residues. Germline V gives CDR1 MNHEY, CDR2 SMNVEV (reference sequence). Trimming removed 5 bases at V and 5 bases at J, with 18 bases between. CDR3 amino acids: CASSPTGSVGYGYTF. Here the CDR3 DNA reads TGTGCCAGCAGTCCCACAGGATCAGTGGGATATGGCTACACCTTC.

J is TRBJ1-1 and V is TRBV5-1, with D perhaps matching TRBD1 (5 bases). The CDR3 is 17 residues long. With 0 bases removed from V and 0 bases from J, the gap between germline ends came to 15 bases. Germline CDR1 reads SGHRS; CDR2 reads YFSETQ. The CDR3 nucleotides are TGCGCCAGCAGCTTGGCCTTAGGGGCTGAGATGAACACTGAAGCTTTCTTT. It specifies CASSLALGAEMNTEAFF.

Only a few counts were recorded for this clonotype. The rearrangement links TRBV18 to TRBJ2-1, with D uncertain. Germline lookup yields CDR1 KGHSH and CDR2 LQKENI. This CDR3 contains 14 residues. Trimming pared 1 base from V and 9 bases from J, leaving 13 bases between. DNA of the CDR3: TGTGCCAGCTCACCACAACGACGGGCTATTGAGCAGTTCTTC. This gives the protein CASSPQRRAIEQFF.

The chain carries TRBV19 and TRBJ2-1; possible D gene TRBD1, 6 bases. There are 16 residues in the CDR3. Looked up from germline, CDR1 is LNHDA and CDR2 is SQIVND (reference sequence). Trimming took 1 base from V and 2 from J, leaving 12 bases between them. The CDR3 DNA is TGTGCCAGTAGTATAGCCTCAGGGGCCACCTACAATGAGCAGTTCTTC. Translating gives CASSIASGATYNEQFF.

The genes are TRBV3-1 and TRBJ2-1, with 9 bases identical to TRBD2. From germline, CDR1 is LGHDT and CDR2 YNNKEL (reference sequence). The CDR3 covers 14 residues. The V segment lost 3 bases and the J segment 9 bases; nucleotides outside the gene matches: 6. Here the CDR3 DNA reads TGTGCCAGCAGCCAGAGGACTAGCGTGGGTGAGCAGTTCTTC. Translation: CASSQRTSVGEQFF.

The table lists this clonotype with a few counts. The chain has TRBV20-1 and TRBJ2-5; D gene unclear. V was shortened by 3 bases and J by 5 bases, with 10 bases between the two germline ends. The germline CDR1 and CDR2 sequences are DFQATT and SNEGSKA (reference sequence). This CDR3 has 12 amino acids. The CDR3 DNA follows: TGCAGTGCTAGTCTCCGTACGGAGACCCAGTACTTC. It translates to CSASLRTETQYF.

The V call is TRBV24-1, the J call TRBJ2-3; 10 bases match TRBD2. The CDR3 sequence is 15 residues long. Looked up from germline, CDR1 is KGHDR and CDR2 is SFDVKD. Unmatched junction bases numbered 4, after V lost 4 bases and J lost 4 bases. Written as DNA, the CDR3 is TGTGCCACCAGTGACCCAGCGGGAGGGGCAGATACGCAGTATTTT. Amino acids: CATSDPAGGADTQYF.

This clonotype was seen a few times. This chain connects TRBV20-1 to TRBJ2-5; D gene uncertain. V was pared by 4 bases and J by 4 bases, with 7 bases between. CDR1 DFQATT and CDR2 SNEGSKA come from the germline V gene (reference sequence). This CDR3 contains 11 residues. The CDR3 nucleotides are TGCAGTGCTACCGCCGTAGAGACCCAGTACTTC. This sequence encodes CSATAVETQYF.

This clonotype was found a few times. This chain uses TRBV5-1 with TRBJ2-7, with no clear D. Germline values: CDR1 SGHRS, CDR2 YFSETQ. V lost 1 base to trimming and J lost 3 bases, with 14 bases between them. CDR3 length equals 15 residues. CDR3 residues: CASSLQVQPIYEQYF. As DNA, the CDR3 is TGCGCCAGCAGCTTGCAGGTCCAGCCTATCTACGAGCAGTACTTC. Complete variable domain (other parts from reference TRBV5-1 and TRBJ2-7): KAGVTQTPRYLIKTRGQQVTLSCSPISGHRSVSWYQQTPGQGLQFLFEYFSETQRNKGNFPGRFSGRQFSNSRSEMNVSTLELGDSALYLCASSLQVQPIYEQYFGPGTRLTVT.

The chain has TRBV6-1 and TRBJ1-5; D is ambiguous. The CDR3 extends over 13 amino acids. V lost 6 bases, J lost 8 bases, and 14 bases lay in between. The germline V gene has CDR1 MNHNS and CDR2 SASEGT. CDR3 DNA sequence: TGTGCCAGCAGCGGCCGGATCCAGGAGCCCCAGCATTTT. Its protein product is CASSGRIQEPQHF.

The chain is built from TRBV3-1 and TRBJ2-7; 11 nucleotides line up with TRBD2. This CDR3 is 16 amino acids long. The J segment lost 1 base and the V segment lost 4 bases, leaving 6 bases of the junction unmatched. Germline V lookup: CDR1 LGHDT, CDR2 YNNKEL (reference sequence). CDR3 sequence reads: CASSPLAGGESYEQYF. The CDR3 bases are TGTGCCAGCAGCCCCTTAGCGGGAGGGGAGTCCTACGAGCAGTACTTC.

Ten or more counts support this clonotype. This chain's CDR3 is CASSVDPTDTQYF. CDR3 DNA sequence: TGTGCCAGCAGCGTAGACCCCACAGATACGCAGTATTTT. This chain uses TRBV9 with TRBJ2-3; no definite D call. V was clipped by 0 bases and J by 2 bases, with 4 bases between them. This CDR3 has 13 amino acids. Germline V gene sequence: CDR1 SGDLS, CDR2 YYNGEE.

V is TRBV6-5 and J is TRBJ2-1; a weak D match, TRBD1 (5 bases). Germline assignment: CDR1 MNHEY and CDR2 SVGAGI. The CDR3 is made up of 11 amino acids. Trimming stripped 7 bases from V and 8 bases from J, with 9 bases between. CDR3 amino acids: CASTRGDEQFF. In DNA, the CDR3 is TGTGCCAGCACTAGGGGTGATGAGCAGTTCTTC.

This clonotype turned up a few times. The V and J genes are TRBV14 and TRBJ2-1, with D unclear. The CDR3 is made up of 13 amino acids. Trimming shortened V by 4 bases and J by 4 bases, and 8 bases separated the two germline ends. Germline assignment: CDR1 SGHDN and CDR2 FVKESK. As DNA, the CDR3 is TGTGCCAGCAGCCCCCGGCGTTACAATGAGCAGTTCTTC. Residues: CASSPRRYNEQFF.

This clonotype was picked up a small number of times. The V call is TRBV4-2, the J call TRBJ2-7; D is possibly TRBD1 or TRBD2 (5 bases each). Germline CDR1 LGHNA, CDR2 YNFKEQ. This CDR3 comprises 15 residues. The V end was cut by 0 bases, the J end by 1 base, with 10 bases between. The DNA of the CDR3 is TGTGCCAGCAGCCAAGAGGGGGACGGATCCTACGAGCAGTACTTC. The encoded protein is CASSQEGDGSYEQYF.